This T cell receptor (beta chain) was observed in a study of vaccination effects on CD4 cells after COVID-19 (dated by TCRdb to 2021 to 2024). Some background on the complete study: Each participant got two doses of an mRNA SARS-CoV-2 vaccine, either BNT162b2 or mRNA-1273. The study compared SARS-CoV-2 spike-specific CD4+ TCR repertoires before and after mRNA vaccination in COVID-19 convalescent patients and infection-naive vaccine recipients. Altogether, over 9 COVID-19 convalescent patients and several SARS-CoV-2-naive healthy vaccine recipients made up the full study. In the study, cultures from other donors were sequenced using the Oncomine TCR Beta short-read assay on an Illumina iSeq 100.

The CDR3 covers 16 residues, taking in both the cysteine and the phenylalanine. Solely the CDR3 DNA is kept, with 48 bases framed from the first base. The junction shows trimming of 5 bases on V and 10 bases on J, plus 25 bases between the germline ends. CDR1 and CDR2 (SGHRS, YFSETQ) derive from the germline V gene. Libraries were constructed by the immunoSEQ multiplex PCR assay. TCR beta CDR3 sequencing was performed on DNA from the cultured, isolated CD4+ T cells. Regarding the original processing steps: Non-productive TCR sequences were discarded, and reads were trimmed to the CDR3 region, with only CDR3s of 7 or more amino acids retained. Antigen-specific clonotypes were identified using the MANAFEST web app by comparison of expansion in peptide wells against reference cultures. For clones to be considered positive, expansion at FDR<0.05 versus reference and all other wells, an odds ratio above 5, and a frequency above 0.1% in two replicate wells were required. A clonotype was defined as cross-reactive if the clonotype was significantly expanded both in SARS-CoV-2 spike wells and in at least one common cold coronavirus spike condition. Using the stringdist R package, CDR3 similarity was measured by Levenshtein distance, and unrooted trees were constructed with ape in R 3.6.1. In its TCRdb copy, this immuneACCESS table keeps in-frame sequences only and misses some clones. Where compared with another copy, unresolved V genes explain less than half of these, and the others have no known cause. The V and J calls and the clone size are those of that table, but D and trimming were determined from the DNA. The sample profile shows around 71,000 clones; approximately 70% of them were found once. The ten biggest clones cover under 4.5% of the sample.

The full study reports these points: In healthy vaccine recipients, vaccine-induced clones were almost all SARS-CoV-2 mono-reactive, with only 1 of 255 cross-reactive with common cold coronaviruses. The study was limited by a small number of convalescent patients, and early post-infection timepoints were lacking. Marked clonal contraction was observed in both infection-induced and vaccine-induced clones at late post-vaccination timepoints, consistent with waning T cell responses.

In the ViraFEST assay, PBMC were stimulated with viral peptide pools, and antigen-specific CD4+ T cell clonotypes were then identified by expansion using TCR sequencing. After approximately eleven days of culture, CD4+ T cells were isolated with the EasySep CD4+ T cell isolation kit. Negative nucleocapsid antibody results before and after vaccination confirmed that the healthy vaccine recipients had no prior SARS-CoV-2 infection. Each well held two million PBMC cultured in IMDM containing approximately 5.3% human AB serum, 9.5 to 10 IU/ml IL-2 and gentamicin, along with about 10 ug/ml peptides. On days 3 and 7, half of the culture medium was replaced with fresh IL-2-containing medium. Unless noted otherwise, every peptide stimulation condition was cultured in triplicate wells. Using Ficoll-Paque Plus gradient centrifugation, PBMC were separated from whole blood and then either used fresh or cryopreserved at -140C. The overlapping peptide pools covered the spike proteins of SARS-CoV-2 as well as those of the common cold coronaviruses HCoV-NL63, HCoV-OC43 and HCoV-229E. The QIAamp micro DNA kit was used to extract genomic DNA from the cultured CD4+ T cells.

Remarks on this clone: Its cognate antigen has yet to be identified. Base qualities are not provided; no much larger clone lies one nucleotide away.

The chain is assembled from TRBV5-1 and TRBJ2-1; no D gene can be assigned with confidence. The clonotype comes from a human donor who received a COVID-19 vaccine. The starting material was CD4+ T cells from PBMCs cultured with HCoV-OC43 spike peptides, obtained before COVID-19 vaccination. Interpreted using the paper, the cell subset or site label stands for: HCoV-OC43 spike overlapping peptide pool stimulation. The CDR3 amino acid sequence is: CASSIGSTSLPGEQFF. The DNA is as follows: TGCGCCAGCAGTATTGGTTCGACAAGTCTCCCCGGGGAGCAGTTCTTC.